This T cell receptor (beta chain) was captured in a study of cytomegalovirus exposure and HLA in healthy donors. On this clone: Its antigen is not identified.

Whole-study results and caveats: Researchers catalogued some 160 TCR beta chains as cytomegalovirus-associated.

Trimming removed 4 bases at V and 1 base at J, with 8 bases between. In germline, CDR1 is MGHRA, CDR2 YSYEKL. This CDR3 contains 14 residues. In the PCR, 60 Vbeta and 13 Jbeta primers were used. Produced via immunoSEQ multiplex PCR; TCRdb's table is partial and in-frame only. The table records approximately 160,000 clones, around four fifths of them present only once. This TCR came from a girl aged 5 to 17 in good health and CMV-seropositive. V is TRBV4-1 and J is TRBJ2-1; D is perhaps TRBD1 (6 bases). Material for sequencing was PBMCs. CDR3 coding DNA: TGCGCCAGCAGCCGTACAGGGTCCTACAATGAGCAGTTCTTC. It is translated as CASSRTGSYNEQFF.